This TCR beta chain stems from a study of T cell clusters in autoimmune cytopenias. Study results and caveats: Primary autoimmune cytopenia patients seemingly lacked the physiological T cell clusters found in healthy donors.

Germline assignment: CDR1 SNHLY and CDR2 FYNNEI. CDR3 length: 17 residues. TRB was amplified by touch-down multiplex PCR, primer pools A and B combined. One entry per CDR3 protein, without DNA, is what TCRdb gives after re-calling the multiplex PCR reads. The table for this sample gives about 5,000 distinct CDR3 sequences. Roughly 38,000 genome equivalents of blood DNA were amplified for TRB. On this clonotype itself: As yet, its antigen is unknown.

The J gene is TRBJ2-2, the V gene TRBV2; the TRBD1 assignment by TCRdb is unverifiable without DNA. This sequence was found in a human donor with an autoimmune cytopenia or autoimmune hepatitis (not recorded which). Material: peripheral blood. The chain's CDR3 is CASRAIVAGFDTGELFF.